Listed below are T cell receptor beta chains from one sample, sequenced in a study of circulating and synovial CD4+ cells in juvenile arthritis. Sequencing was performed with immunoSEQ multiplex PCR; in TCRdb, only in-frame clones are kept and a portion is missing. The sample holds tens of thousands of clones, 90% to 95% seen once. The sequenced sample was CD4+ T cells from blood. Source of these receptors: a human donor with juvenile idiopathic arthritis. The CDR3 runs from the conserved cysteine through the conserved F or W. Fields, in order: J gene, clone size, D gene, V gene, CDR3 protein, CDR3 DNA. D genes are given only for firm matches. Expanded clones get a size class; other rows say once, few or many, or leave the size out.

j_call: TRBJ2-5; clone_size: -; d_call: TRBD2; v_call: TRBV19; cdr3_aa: CASGLAGETQYF; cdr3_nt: TGTGCCAGCGGACTAGCGGGGGAGACCCAGTACTTC
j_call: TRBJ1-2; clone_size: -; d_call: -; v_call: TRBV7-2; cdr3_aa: CASSLNSGASYGYTF; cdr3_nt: TGTGCCAGCAGCTTAAATTCAGGGGCCAGCTATGGCTACACCTTC
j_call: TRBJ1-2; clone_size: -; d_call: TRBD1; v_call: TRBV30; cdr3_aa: CAWSSLQGANGYTF; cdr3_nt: TGTGCCTGGAGTTCATTACAGGGGGCCAATGGCTACACCTTC
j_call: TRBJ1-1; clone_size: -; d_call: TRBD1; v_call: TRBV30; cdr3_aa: CAWSPGGHPSTEAFF; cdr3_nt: TGTGCCTGGAGTCCAGGGGGACATCCGTCCACTGAAGCTTTCTTT
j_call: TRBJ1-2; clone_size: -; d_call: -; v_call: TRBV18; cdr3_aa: CASSPPPGTPNPNYGYTF; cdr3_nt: TGTGCCAGCTCACCACCTCCCGGGACACCGAATCCTAACTATGGCTACACCTTC
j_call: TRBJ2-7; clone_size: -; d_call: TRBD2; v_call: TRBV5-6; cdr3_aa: CASSLGGLASSYEQYF; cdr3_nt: TGTGCCAGCAGCTTGGGCGGACTAGCGAGCTCCTACGAGCAGTACTTC
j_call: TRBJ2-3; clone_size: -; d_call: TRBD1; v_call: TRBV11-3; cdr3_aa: CASSPGTGGTDTQYF; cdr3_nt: TGTGCCAGCAGCCCCGGGACAGGGGGCACAGATACGCAGTATTTT
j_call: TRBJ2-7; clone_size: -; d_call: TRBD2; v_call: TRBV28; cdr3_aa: CASTARSGRAEEQYF; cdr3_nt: TGTGCCAGCACCGCCCGCAGCGGGAGAGCGGAGGAGCAGTACTTC
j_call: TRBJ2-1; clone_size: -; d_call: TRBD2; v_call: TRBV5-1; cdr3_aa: CASSQDPGTSTNEQFF; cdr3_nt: TGCGCCAGCAGCCAGGACCCCGGGACTAGCACCAATGAGCAGTTCTTC
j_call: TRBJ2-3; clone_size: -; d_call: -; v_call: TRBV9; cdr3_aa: CASSVATQYGTDTQYF; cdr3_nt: TGTGCCAGCAGCGTAGCGACTCAGTACGGGACAGATACGCAGTATTTT
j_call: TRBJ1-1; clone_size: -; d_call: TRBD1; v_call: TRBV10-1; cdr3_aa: CASSPQGASTEAFF; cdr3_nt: TGCGCCAGCAGCCCTCAGGGGGCGAGTACTGAAGCTTTCTTT
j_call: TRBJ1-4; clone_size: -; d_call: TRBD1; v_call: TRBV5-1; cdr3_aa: CASSLGTGGWGEKLFF; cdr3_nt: TGCGCCAGCAGCTTGGGTACAGGGGGCTGGGGTGAAAAACTGTTTTTT
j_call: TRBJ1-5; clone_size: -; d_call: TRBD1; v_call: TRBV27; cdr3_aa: CASSSGQGYDNQPQHF; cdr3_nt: TGTGCCAGCAGTTCAGGACAGGGGTATGACAATCAGCCCCAGCATTTT
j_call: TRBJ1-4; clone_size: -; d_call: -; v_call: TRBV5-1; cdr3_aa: CASKTESGINEKLFF; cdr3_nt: TGCGCCAGCAAGACAGAATCAGGGATAAATGAAAAACTGTTTTTT
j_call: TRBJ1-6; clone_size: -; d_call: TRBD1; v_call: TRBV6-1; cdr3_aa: CASYTGGDSPLHF; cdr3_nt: TGTGCCAGCTATACAGGGGGAGATTCACCCCTCCACTTT
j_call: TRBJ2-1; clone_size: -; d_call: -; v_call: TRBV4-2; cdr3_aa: CASSQVVPGSYNEQFF; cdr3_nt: TGTGCCAGCAGCCAAGTCGTACCCGGGAGTTACAATGAGCAGTTCTTC
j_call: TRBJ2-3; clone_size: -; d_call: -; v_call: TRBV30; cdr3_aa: CAWSVLLAGGTDTQYF; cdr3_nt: TGTGCCTGGAGTGTACTACTGGCCGGGGGCACAGATACGCAGTATTTT
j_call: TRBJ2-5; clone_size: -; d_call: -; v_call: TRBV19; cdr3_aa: CASSTGVGETQYF; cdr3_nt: TGTGCCAGTAGTACGGGGGTAGGGGAGACCCAGTACTTC
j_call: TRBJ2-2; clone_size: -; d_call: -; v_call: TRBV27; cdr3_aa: CASSLSVQGHSNTGELFF; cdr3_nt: TGTGCCAGCAGTTTATCGGTCCAGGGGCACTCCAACACCGGGGAGCTGTTTTTT
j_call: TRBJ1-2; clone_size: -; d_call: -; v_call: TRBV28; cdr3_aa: CASSPRRKGVFGYTF; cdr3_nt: TGTGCCAGCAGCCCCCGCCGAAAGGGGGTGTTCGGCTACACCTTC
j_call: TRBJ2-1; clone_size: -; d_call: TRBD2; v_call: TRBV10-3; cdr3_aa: CAISAGLAGNEQFF; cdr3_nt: TGTGCCATCAGCGCCGGACTAGCGGGTAATGAGCAGTTCTTC
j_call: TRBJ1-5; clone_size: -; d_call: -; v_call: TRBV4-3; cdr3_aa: CASSLDYSNQPQHF; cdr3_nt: TGCGCCAGCAGCCTAGACTACAGCAATCAGCCCCAGCATTTT
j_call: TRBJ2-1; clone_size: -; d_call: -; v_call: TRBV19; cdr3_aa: CASSIDHGIAWNTYNEQFF; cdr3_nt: TGTGCCAGTAGTATAGATCATGGAATAGCTTGGAACACCTACAATGAGCAGTTCTTC
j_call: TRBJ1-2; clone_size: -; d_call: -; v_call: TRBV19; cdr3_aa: CASSIQGYGYTF; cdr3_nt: TGTGCCAGTAGTATCCAGGGCTATGGCTACACCTTC
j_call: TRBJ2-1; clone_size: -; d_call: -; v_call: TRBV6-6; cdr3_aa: CASSPLSNEQFF; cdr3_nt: TGTGCCAGCAGCCCCCTATCAAATGAGCAGTTCTTC
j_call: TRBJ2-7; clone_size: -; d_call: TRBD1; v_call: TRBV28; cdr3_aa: CASSFRDRAGYEQYF; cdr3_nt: TGTGCCAGCAGTTTCAGGGACAGGGCTGGGTACGAGCAGTACTTC
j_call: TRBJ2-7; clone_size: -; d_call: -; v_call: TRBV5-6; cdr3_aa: CASTLTGRAYEQYF; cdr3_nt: TGTGCCAGCACCCTGACCGGGCGGGCCTACGAGCAGTACTTC
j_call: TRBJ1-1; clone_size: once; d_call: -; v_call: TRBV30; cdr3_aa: CAWSTVPGNTEAFF; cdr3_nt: TGTGCCTGGAGTACCGTTCCAGGGAACACTGAAGCTTTCTTT
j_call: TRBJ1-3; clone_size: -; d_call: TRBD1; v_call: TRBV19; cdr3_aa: CASSLRDRASNTIYF; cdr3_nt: TGTGCCAGTAGTCTCCGGGACAGGGCTTCAAACACCATATATTTT
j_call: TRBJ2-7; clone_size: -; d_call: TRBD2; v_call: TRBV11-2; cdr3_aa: CASSFSSGRFYEQYF; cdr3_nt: TGTGCCAGCAGCTTTAGTAGCGGGAGATTTTACGAGCAGTACTTC
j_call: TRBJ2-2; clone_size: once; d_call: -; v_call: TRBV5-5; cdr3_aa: CASSRGAQGPTGELFF; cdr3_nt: TGTGCCAGCAGCCGAGGGGCGCAGGGGCCCACCGGGGAGCTGTTTTTT
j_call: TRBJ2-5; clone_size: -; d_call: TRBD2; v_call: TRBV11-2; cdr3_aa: CASSSVERGIQKETQYF; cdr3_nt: TGTGCCAGCAGCTCCGTCGAGCGGGGAATACAGAAAGAGACCCAGTACTTC
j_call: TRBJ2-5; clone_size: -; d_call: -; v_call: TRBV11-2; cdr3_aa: CASSLIRGRSWETQYF; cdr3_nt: TGTGCCAGCAGCTTAATCCGGGGTCGTTCGTGGGAGACCCAGTACTTC
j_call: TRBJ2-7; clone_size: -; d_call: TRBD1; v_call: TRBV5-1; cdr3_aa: CASSPGQGADEQYF; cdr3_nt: TGCGCCAGCAGCCCCGGACAGGGGGCTGACGAGCAGTACTTC
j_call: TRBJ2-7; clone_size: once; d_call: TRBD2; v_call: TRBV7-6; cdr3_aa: CASSPGTSGGRKF; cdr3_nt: TGTGCCAGCAGCCCAGGGACTAGCGGGGGCCGGAAATTC
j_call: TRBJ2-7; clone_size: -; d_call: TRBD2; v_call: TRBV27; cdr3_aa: CASRPGLAGGEQYF; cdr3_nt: TGTGCCAGCAGGCCGGGACTAGCTGGGGGGGAGCAGTACTTC
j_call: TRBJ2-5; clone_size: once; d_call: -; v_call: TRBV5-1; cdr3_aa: CASSPTGRETQYF; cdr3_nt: TGCGCCAGCAGCCCGACAGGGAGGGAGACCCAGTACTTC
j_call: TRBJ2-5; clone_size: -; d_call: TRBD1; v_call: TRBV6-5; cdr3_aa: CASSYDREETQYF; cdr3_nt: TGTGCCAGCAGTTACGACAGGGAAGAGACCCAGTACTTC
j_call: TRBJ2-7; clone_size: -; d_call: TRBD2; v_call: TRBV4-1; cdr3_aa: CASSPGLAGVYEQYF; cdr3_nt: TGCGCCAGCAGCCCCGGACTAGCGGGAGTCTACGAGCAGTACTTC
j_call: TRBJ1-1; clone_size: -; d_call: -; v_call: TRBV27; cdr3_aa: CASSLILGSTEAFF; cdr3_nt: TGTGCCAGCAGTTTAATTCTCGGTTCGACTGAAGCTTTCTTT
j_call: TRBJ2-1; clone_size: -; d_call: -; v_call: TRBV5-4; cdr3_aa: CASLVANEQFF; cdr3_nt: TGTGCCAGCCTTGTAGCTAATGAGCAGTTCTTC
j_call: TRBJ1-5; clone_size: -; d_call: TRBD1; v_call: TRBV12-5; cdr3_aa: CASGLEDRANQPQHF; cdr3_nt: TGTGCTAGTGGTTTGGAGGACAGGGCCAATCAGCCCCAGCATTTT
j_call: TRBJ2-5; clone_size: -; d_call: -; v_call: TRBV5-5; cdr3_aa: CASSYDPTGEKETQYF; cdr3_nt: TGTGCCAGCAGCTACGACCCAACGGGGGAAAAAGAGACCCAGTACTTC
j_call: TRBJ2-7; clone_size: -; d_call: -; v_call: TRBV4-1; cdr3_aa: CASSHPPAGMTAYEQYF; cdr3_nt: TGCGCCAGCAGCCACCCTCCTGCGGGAATGACTGCCTACGAGCAGTACTTC
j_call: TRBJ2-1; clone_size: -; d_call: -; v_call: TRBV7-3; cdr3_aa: CASSLGGYEQFF; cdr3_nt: TGTGCCAGCAGCTTAGGAGGATATGAGCAGTTCTTC
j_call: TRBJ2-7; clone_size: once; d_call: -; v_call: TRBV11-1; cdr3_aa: CASSHTTFYEQYF; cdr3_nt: TGTGCCAGCAGCCACACGACATTCTACGAGCAGTACTTC
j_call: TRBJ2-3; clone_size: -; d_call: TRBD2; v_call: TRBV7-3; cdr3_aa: CASSPRLAGGPRDTQYF; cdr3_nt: TGTGCCAGCAGCCCAAGACTAGCGGGAGGGCCTAGAGATACGCAGTATTTT
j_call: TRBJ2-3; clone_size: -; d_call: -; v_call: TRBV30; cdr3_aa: CAAGGGRSTDTQYF; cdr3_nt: TGTGCCGCCGGCGGAGGGCGGAGCACAGATACGCAGTATTTT
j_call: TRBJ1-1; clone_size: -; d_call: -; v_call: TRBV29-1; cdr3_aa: CSVGRQNTEAFF; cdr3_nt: TGCAGCGTGGGCCGACAAAACACTGAAGCTTTCTTT
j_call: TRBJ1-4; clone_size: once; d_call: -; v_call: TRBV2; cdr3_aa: CASSEVPPFRVSSHINEKLFF; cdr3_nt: TGTGCCAGCAGTGAGGTCCCCCCCTTCAGGGTTTCAAGCCATATTAATGAAAAACTGTTTTTT
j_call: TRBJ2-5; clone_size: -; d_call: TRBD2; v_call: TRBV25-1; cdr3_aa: CASSAAGGQETQYF; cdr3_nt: TGTGCCAGCAGCGCAGCGGGGGGCCAAGAGACCCAGTACTTC